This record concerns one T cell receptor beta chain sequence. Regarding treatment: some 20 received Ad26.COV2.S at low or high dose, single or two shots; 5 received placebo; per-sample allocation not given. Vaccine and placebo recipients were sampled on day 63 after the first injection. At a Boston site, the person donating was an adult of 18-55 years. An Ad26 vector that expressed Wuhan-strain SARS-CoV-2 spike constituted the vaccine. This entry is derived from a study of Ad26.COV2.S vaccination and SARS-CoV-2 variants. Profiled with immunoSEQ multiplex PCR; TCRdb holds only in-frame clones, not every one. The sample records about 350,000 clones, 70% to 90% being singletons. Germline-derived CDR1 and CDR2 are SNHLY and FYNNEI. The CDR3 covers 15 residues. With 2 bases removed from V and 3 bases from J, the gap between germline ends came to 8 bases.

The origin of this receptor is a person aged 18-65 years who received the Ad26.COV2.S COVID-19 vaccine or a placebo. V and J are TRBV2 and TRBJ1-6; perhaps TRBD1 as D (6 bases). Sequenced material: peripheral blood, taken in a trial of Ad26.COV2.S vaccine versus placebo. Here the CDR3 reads CASSEMDSYNSPLHF. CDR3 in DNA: TGTGCCAGCAGTGAAATGGACAGCTATAATTCACCCCTCCACTTT.